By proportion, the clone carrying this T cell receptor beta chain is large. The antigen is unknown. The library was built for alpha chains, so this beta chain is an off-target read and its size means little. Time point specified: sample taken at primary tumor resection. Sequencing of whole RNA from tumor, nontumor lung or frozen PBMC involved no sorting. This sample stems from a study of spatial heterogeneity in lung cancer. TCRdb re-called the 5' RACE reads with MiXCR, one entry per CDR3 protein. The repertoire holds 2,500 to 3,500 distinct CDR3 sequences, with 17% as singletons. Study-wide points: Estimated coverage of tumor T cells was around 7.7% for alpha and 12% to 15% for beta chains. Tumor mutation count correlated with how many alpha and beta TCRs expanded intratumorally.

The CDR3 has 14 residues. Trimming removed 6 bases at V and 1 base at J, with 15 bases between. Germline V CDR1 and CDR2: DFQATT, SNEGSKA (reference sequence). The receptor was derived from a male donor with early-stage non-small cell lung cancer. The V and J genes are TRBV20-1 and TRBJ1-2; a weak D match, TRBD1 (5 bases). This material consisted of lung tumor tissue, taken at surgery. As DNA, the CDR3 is TGCAGTGCCAGGGAGCCGGGGCTTAACTATGGCTACACCTTC. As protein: CSAREPGLNYGYTF.